These 10 T cell receptor beta chains originate from one sample sequenced in a study of blood T cell repertoires in COVID-19 (TCRdb year 2020). The protocol used for the library was the immunoSEQ multiplex PCR assay. Imported from immuneACCESS, the table was reduced by TCRdb to in-frame sequences with V and J called. These copies leave out some clones; in studies compared against another copy, an unresolved V gene accounts for under half, and the cause of the remainder is not known. The table for this sample lists about 180,000 clones; about 88% of them were counted only once. The ten largest clones add up to roughly 2.9% of the sample. The material sequenced was peripheral blood. These receptors were taken from a woman younger than 45 with active or convalescent COVID-19.

The chain has TRBV5-1 and TRBJ2-1; the match to TRBD2 covers 8 bases. The CDR3 spans 14 residues. Trimming cost V 2 bases and J 7 bases; bases outside gene matches: 5. Germline-derived CDR1 and CDR2 are SGHRS and YFSETQ. For the CDR3, the DNA is TGCGCCAGCAGCTTAATTCCGGGGGGGAATGAGCAGTTCTTC. It translates to CASSLIPGGNEQFF.

The chain combines TRBV18 with TRBJ1-6; possibly TRBD1 for D (6 bases). This CDR3 comprises 14 residues. Trimming took 3 bases from V and 9 from J, leaving 12 bases between them. Germline V gene sequence: CDR1 KGHSH, CDR2 LQKENI. The CDR3 region has the DNA TGTGCCAGCTCACCGACGCCAGGGGTTTCACCCCTCCACTTT. As protein: CASSPTPGVSPLHF. Drawing the rest from reference TRBV18 and TRBJ1-6, the complete variable domain is NAGVMQNPRHLVRRRGQEARLRCSPMKGHSHVYWYRQLPEEGLKFMVYLQKENIIDESGMPKERFSAEFPKEGPSILRIQQVVRGDSAAYFCASSPTPGVSPLHFGNGTRLTVT.

The chain has TRBV5-4 and TRBJ1-4; 7 bases are shared with TRBD1. V was pared by 4 bases and J by 8 bases, with 11 bases of the junction left unmatched. The CDR3 runs 15 residues. Germline V gives CDR1 SGHNT, CDR2 YYREEE (reference sequence). The CDR3 DNA reads as TGTGCCAGCAGCAACGGACAGGACCGAATGGAAAAACTGTTTTTT. It specifies CASSNGQDRMEKLFF.

The chain is built from TRBV2 and TRBJ2-7; TRBD1 might be the D (6 bases). The germline V gene encodes CDR1 SNHLY and CDR2 FYNNEI. The CDR3 consists of 13 residues. Trimming took off 2 bases at V and 8 bases at J, with 13 bases between the two ends. DNA of the CDR3: TGTGCCAGCAGTGAAAGTGTCACAGGGAAGCAGTACTTC. Translating gives CASSESVTGKQYF.

The chain links TRBV30 to TRBJ1-2; possibly TRBD1 for D (6 bases). V dropped 3 bases and J dropped 10 bases, with 24 bases sitting between them. CDR3 length: 15 residues. Germline V gene sequence: CDR1 GTSNPN, CDR2 SVGIG (reference sequence). The CDR3, as DNA: TGTGCCTGGAGGGGGGGGCGTCCGGAGATTAGATTCTACACCTTC. This sequence encodes CAWRGGRPEIRFYTF.

The rearrangement uses TRBV6-5 and TRBJ1-2, with 10 bases matching TRBD1. This CDR3 comprises 15 residues. Germline values: CDR1 MNHEY, CDR2 SVGAGI. V dropped 4 bases and J dropped 5; count of bases not matched to a gene: 7. CDR3: CASSSRQGAEYGYTF. In nucleotides, the CDR3 is TGTGCCAGCAGTTCTCGACAGGGGGCGGAGTATGGCTACACCTTC.

The CDR3 spells CASSWTGDRSPLHF. Written as DNA, the CDR3 is TGTGCCAGCAGTTGGACAGGGGACAGATCACCCCTCCACTTT. V gene TRBV6-6 combines with J gene TRBJ1-6, with 9 bases that match TRBD1. CDR1 is MNHNY, CDR2 SVGAGI, per germline (reference sequence). Trimming at V came to 4 bases and at J to 10 bases, leaving 5 bases not matched to a gene. This CDR3 has 14 amino acids.

This chain joins TRBV3-1 (or the pseudogene TRBV3-2) and TRBJ2-1, with unresolved D. The CDR3 is 14 residues long. Trimming cost V 0 bases and J 8 bases, with 11 bases left between them. Germline V gene sequence: CDR1 LGHDT, CDR2 YNNKEL (reference sequence). The chain's CDR3 is CASSQEASRDEQFF. CDR3 sequence (DNA): TGTGCCAGCAGCCAAGAGGCTTCTCGGGATGAGCAGTTCTTC.

The chain couples TRBV9 to TRBJ2-1; D perhaps matches TRBD1 (5 bases). V was pared by 0 bases and J by 7 bases, with 17 bases between. The CDR3 covers 16 residues. The V gene's germline CDR1 is SGDLS and CDR2 YYNGEE. The CDR3 sequence is CASSVGRGRATNEQFF. CDR3 sequence (DNA): TGTGCCAGCAGCGTAGGCCGCGGCAGGGCGACGAATGAGCAGTTCTTC.

The chain uses TRBV14 and TRBJ1-2; D uncertain. This CDR3 has 14 residues. V shed 1 base and J shed 4 bases, with 10 bases lying between them. CDR1 SGHDN and CDR2 FVKESK come from the germline V gene. CDR3 region: CASSQGPGSYGYTF. In nucleotides, the CDR3 is TGTGCCAGCAGCCAAGGGCCGGGGAGCTATGGCTACACCTTC. The whole variable domain, remainder taken from reference TRBV14 and TRBJ1-2, is EAGVTQFPSHSVIEKGQTVTLRCDPISGHDNLYWYRRVMGKEIKFLLHFVKESKQDESGMPNNRFLAERTGGTYSTLKVQPAELEDSGVYFCASSQGPGSYGYTFGSGTRLTVV.